This T cell receptor (beta chain) was identified in a study of CD8+ T cells in alopecia areata. Germline loops: CDR1 SGHVS, CDR2 FQNEAQ. The CDR3 has 13 amino acids. V was trimmed by 3 bases and J by 7 bases, leaving 10 bases between them. Treatment given: oral pan-JAK inhibitor, 5-10 mg twice daily. Extracted from the samples, RNA was reverse transcribed into cDNA to serve as the sequencing template. Repertoires were generated with immunoSEQ multiplex PCR, while TCRdb's copy carries only in-frame clones and drops some. The sample consists of more than 200,000 clones, less than 45% of them appearing once. General study findings and limits: Lesional scalp, notably in alopecia totalis/universalis, had clonality above that of normal scalp.

This clone turned up a few times. What it binds is unknown. The sample consisted of CD4+ T cells sorted from blood, taken at approximately week 36, from a patient treated with tofacitinib. This chain uses TRBV7-8 with TRBJ1-5, with D unclear. This TCR came from a human donor with alopecia areata. The CDR3 nucleotides are TGTGCCAGCAGCTTGACACCATCCCAGCCCCAGCATTTT. Protein: CASSLTPSQPQHF.